The entry below describes one TCR beta chain. The data are from a study of PD-1 blockade in classical Hodgkin lymphoma. Clones were read by immunoSEQ multiplex PCR, and TCRdb kept only the in-frame ones, dropping some. The sample lists some 14,000 clones, roughly 89% occurring once. Time point here: cycle 4 day 1 (C4D1), after less than 7 weeks of nivolumab. With no exception, relapse followed autologous stem cell transplantation in all patients, and brentuximab vedotin exposure varied. It was by magnetic negative selection that CD8+ T cells were isolated from thawed PBMCs. Per the germline V gene, CDR1 is SEHNR and CDR2 is FQNEAQ (reference sequence). V was shortened by 2 bases and J by 6 bases, with 10 bases between the two germline ends. The CDR3 has 14 amino acids.

Sequences were derived from CD8+ T cells from blood, sampled before the fourth cycle of nivolumab. The receptor comes from a human donor with classical Hodgkin lymphoma. The rearrangement links TRBV7-9 to TRBJ2-2; D may be TRBD2 (5 bases). CDR3 bases: TGTGCCAGCAGCTTATTTAAGAGGGCCGGGGAGCTGTTTTTT. Its translation is CASSLFKRAGELFF.